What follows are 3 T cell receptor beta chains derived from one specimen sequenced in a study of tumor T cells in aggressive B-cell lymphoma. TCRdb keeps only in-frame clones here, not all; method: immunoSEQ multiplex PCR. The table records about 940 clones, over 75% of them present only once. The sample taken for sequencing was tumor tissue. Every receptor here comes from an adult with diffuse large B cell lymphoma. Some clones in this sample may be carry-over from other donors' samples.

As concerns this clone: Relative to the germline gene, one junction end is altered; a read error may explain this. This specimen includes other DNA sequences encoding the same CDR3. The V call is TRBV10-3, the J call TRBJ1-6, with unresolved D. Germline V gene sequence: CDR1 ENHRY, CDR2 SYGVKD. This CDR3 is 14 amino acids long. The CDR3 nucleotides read TGTGCCATCAGCGAACGGGAGTATAATTCCCCCCTCCACTTT. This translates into CAISEREYNSPLHF.

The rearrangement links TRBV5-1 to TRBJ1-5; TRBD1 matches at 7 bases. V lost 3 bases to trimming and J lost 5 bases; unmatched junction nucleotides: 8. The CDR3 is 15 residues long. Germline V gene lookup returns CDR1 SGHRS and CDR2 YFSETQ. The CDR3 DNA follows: TGCGCCAGCAGCTCTAGGACAGGTCGGGATCAGCCCCAGCATTTT. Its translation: CASSSRTGRDQPQHF.

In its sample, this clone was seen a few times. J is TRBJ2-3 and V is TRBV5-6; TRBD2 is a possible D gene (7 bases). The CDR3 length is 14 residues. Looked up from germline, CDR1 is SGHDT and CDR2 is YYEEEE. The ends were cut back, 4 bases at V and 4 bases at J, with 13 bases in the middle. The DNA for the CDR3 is TGTGCCAGCAGCAGGGGGGGCCTCCCAGATACGCAGTATTTT. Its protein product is CASSRGGLPDTQYF.